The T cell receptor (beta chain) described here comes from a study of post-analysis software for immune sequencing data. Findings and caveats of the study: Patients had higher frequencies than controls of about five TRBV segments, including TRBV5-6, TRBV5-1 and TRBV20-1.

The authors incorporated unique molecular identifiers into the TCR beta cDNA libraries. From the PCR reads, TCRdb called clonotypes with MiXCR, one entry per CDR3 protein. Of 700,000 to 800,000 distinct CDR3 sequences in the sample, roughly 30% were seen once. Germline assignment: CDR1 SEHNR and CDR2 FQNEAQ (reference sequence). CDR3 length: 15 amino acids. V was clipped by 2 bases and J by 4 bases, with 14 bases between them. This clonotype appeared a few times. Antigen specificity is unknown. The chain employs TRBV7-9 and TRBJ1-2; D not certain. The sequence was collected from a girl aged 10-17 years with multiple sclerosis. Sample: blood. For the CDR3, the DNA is TGTGCCAGCAGCTTATCGGGTCGAAGCCTCTATGGCTACACCTTC. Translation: CASSLSGRSLYGYTF.